The 10 T cell receptor beta chains in this list originate from one sample, sequenced in a study of shared clonotypes between healthy human individuals. The method was immunoSEQ multiplex PCR; TCRdb's version includes in-frame clones alone and lacks a portion of them. The sample lists hundreds of thousands of clones, roughly four fifths occurring once. Sequences were obtained from PBMCs. All receptors derive from a woman aged 40 to 50 in good health. Some clones in this sample may be carry-over from other donors' samples.

The J gene is TRBJ1-5, the V gene TRBV4-3; a possible D gene is TRBD1 (5 bases). Trimming removed 0 bases from V and 7 bases from J, with 16 bases in between. This CDR3 is 16 amino acids long. Germline V gene sequence: CDR1 LGHNA, CDR2 YSLEER. The CDR3, as DNA: TGCGCCAGCAGCCAAGATTTCAGGCAGGGCGGACAGCCCCAGCATTTT. This codes for CASSQDFRQGGQPQHF.

This clone was seen a handful of times. The V call is TRBV5-5, the J call TRBJ1-2, with 7 nucleotides matching TRBD1. CDR3 length: 15 amino acids. Per germline, CDR1 SGHKS and CDR2 YYEKEE (reference sequence). Losses at the gene ends were 0 bases for V and 6 bases for J; bases not matched to a gene: 8. The DNA for the CDR3 is TGTGCCAGCAGCTTGGGGGGACAGCTCGGGGATGGCTACACCTTC. Translation gives CASSLGGQLGDGYTF.

V usage is TRBV28 and J usage is TRBJ2-1; 7 positions match TRBD1. Germline V gives CDR1 MDHEN, CDR2 SYDVKM. The V segment lost 2 bases and the J segment 3 bases; nucleotides outside the gene matches: 10. CDR3 length: 17 amino acids. Here the CDR3 reads CASSLNEGARGYNEQFF. For the CDR3, the DNA is TGTGCCAGCAGTTTAAACGAGGGGGCGAGGGGCTACAATGAGCAGTTCTTC.

The chain employs TRBV11-2 and TRBJ1-1; 9 nucleotides line up with TRBD1. The J segment lost 4 bases and the V segment lost 4 bases, leaving 7 bases of the junction unmatched. In germline, CDR1 is SGHAT, CDR2 FQNNGV. The length of the CDR3 is 15 residues. This chain's CDR3 is CASSSTPGQGTEAFF. The DNA of the CDR3 is TGTGCCAGCAGCTCTACCCCGGGACAGGGCACTGAAGCTTTCTTT.

The rearrangement uses TRBV10-3 and TRBJ2-3; TRBD2 matches at 11 bases. V was clipped by 10 bases and J by 0 bases; unmatched bases: 6. This CDR3 comprises 15 residues. The germline gives CDR1 ENHRY, CDR2 SYGVKD. The CDR3 reads CATRSGRGSTDTQYF. The DNA for the CDR3 is TGTGCCACCCGTAGCGGGAGGGGGAGCACAGATACGCAGTATTTT.

Many counts were recorded for this clone. This rearrangement joins TRBV10-3 to TRBJ2-1; TRBD2 matches at 12 bases. The CDR3 is made up of 13 amino acids. Germline lookup yields CDR1 ENHRY and CDR2 SYGVKD. Trimming removed 8 bases from V and 7 bases from J; junction bases left unmatched: 3. In DNA, the CDR3 is TGTGCCATCTCCCTAGCGGGAGGGAATGAGCAGTTCTTC. Amino acid sequence: CAISLAGGNEQFF.

The table lists this clone with many counts. As DNA, the CDR3 is TGTGCCAGCAGTTTATACCGGGAAGGTGAGCAGTTCTTC. Translating it yields CASSLYREGEQFF. The rearrangement uses TRBV27 and TRBJ2-1; perhaps TRBD2 as D (5 bases). Per the germline V gene, CDR1 is MNHEY and CDR2 is SMNVEV (reference sequence). The CDR3 is 13 residues long. Trimming pared 1 base from V and 9 bases from J, leaving 10 bases between.

The J gene is TRBJ2-7, the V gene TRBV11-2; 7 bases line up with TRBD1. CDR1 and CDR2 (germline): SGHAT, FQNNGV. The CDR3 consists of 16 residues. J gave up 2 bases and V 5 bases, and 12 bases lay outside the gene matches. In DNA, the CDR3 is TGTGCCAGCAGCCCCCGGGGACAGTCTGTCGCCTACGAGCAGTACTTC. This sequence encodes CASSPRGQSVAYEQYF.

This clone was seen ten or more times. The sample carries other DNA sequences with the same CDR3. The V call is TRBV30, the J call TRBJ1-1; a weak D match, TRBD1 (5 bases). Trimming took off 0 bases at V and 11 bases at J, with 13 bases between the two ends. CDR1 is GTSNPN, CDR2 SVGIG, per germline (reference sequence). CDR3 length: 12 residues. The CDR3 loop is CAWSVRGGEAFF. CDR3 DNA: TGTGCCTGGAGTGTACGGGGAGGGGAGGCTTTCTTT.

Written as DNA, the CDR3 is TGTGCCAGCAGTTATGGACAGGGTAAAGGAGAGACCCAGTACTTC. Amino acids: CASSYGQGKGETQYF. This chain joins TRBV27 and TRBJ2-5; 8 bases line up with TRBD1. The germline gives CDR1 MNHEY, CDR2 SMNVEV (reference sequence). Losses at the gene ends were 4 bases for V and 4 bases for J; bases not matched to a gene: 8. CDR3 size: 15 residues.